This T cell receptor beta chain comes out of a study of glioma-infiltrating T cells after dendritic cell vaccination. With V trimmed by 3 bases and J by 2 bases, 1 base remained unmatched. The CDR3 consists of 15 residues. The germline V gene encodes CDR1 SGHNT and CDR2 YENEEA. Remarks on this clone: Other DNA sequences in this specimen translate into the identical CDR3.

Clones were sequenced by immunoSEQ multiplex PCR, and TCRdb holds only the in-frame ones, with some missing. The table has some 30,000 clones, around nine tenths seen once. The input for sequencing was blood, taken before dendritic cell vaccination. The source is a human donor with glioblastoma. This rearrangement joins TRBV11-3 to TRBJ2-2; 9 bases match TRBD1. Here the CDR3 reads CASSLGQGNTGELFF. In nucleotides, the CDR3 is TGTGCCAGCAGCTTGGGACAGGGAAACACCGGGGAGCTGTTTTTT.